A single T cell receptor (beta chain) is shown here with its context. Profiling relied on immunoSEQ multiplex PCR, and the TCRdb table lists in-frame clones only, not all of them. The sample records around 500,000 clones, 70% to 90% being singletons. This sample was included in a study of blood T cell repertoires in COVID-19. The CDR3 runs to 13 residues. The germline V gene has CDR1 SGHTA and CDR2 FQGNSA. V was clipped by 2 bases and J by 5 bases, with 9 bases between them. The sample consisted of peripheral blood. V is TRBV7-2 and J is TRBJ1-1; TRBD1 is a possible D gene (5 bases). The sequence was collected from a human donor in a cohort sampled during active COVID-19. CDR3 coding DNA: TGTGCCAGCAGCTTAAATGGGGGGACTGAAGCTTTCTTT. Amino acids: CASSLNGGTEAFF.